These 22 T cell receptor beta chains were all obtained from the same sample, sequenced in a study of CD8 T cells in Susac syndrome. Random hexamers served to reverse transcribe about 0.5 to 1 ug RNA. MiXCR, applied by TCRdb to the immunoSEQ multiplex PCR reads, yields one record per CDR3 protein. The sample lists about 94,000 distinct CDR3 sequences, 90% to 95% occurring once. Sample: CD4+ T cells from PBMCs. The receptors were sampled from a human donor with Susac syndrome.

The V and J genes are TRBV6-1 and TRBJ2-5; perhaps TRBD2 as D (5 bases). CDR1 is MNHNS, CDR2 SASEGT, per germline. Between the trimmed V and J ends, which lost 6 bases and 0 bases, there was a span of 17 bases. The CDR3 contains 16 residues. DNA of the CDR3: TGTGCCAGCAGCCCGTGCCTTGGGGAGAACCAAGAGACCCAGTACTTC. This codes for CASSPCLGENQETQYF.

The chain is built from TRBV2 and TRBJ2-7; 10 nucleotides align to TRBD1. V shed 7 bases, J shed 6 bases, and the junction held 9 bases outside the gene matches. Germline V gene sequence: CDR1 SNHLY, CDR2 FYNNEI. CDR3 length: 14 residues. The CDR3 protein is CASTESTGGGEQYF. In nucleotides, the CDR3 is TGTGCCAGCACCGAATCGACAGGGGGCGGCGAGCAGTACTTC.

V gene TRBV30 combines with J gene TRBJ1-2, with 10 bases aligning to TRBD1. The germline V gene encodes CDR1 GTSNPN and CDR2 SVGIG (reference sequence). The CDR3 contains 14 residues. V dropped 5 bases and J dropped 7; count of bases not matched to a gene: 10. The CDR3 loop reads CAWGTGDLTGGYTF. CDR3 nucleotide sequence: TGTGCCTGGGGGACAGGGGACTTAACGGGTGGCTACACCTTC.

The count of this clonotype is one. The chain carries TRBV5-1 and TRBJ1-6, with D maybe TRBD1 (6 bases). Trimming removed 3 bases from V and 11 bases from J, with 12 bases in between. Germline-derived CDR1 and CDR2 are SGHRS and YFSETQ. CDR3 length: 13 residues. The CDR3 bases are TGCGCCAGCAGCTCCGAGGACAGCCCACCCCTCCACTTT. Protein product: CASSSEDSPPLHF.

Here the CDR3 reads CAWSEGINQPQHF. In DNA, the CDR3 is TGTGCCTGGAGTGAGGGAATTAATCAGCCCCAGCATTTT. This chain links TRBV30 with TRBJ1-5; D remains ambiguous. The CDR3 runs to 13 residues. V lost 1 base and J 4 bases, leaving 8 bases between the germline ends. Germline CDR1 reads GTSNPN; CDR2 reads SVGIG (reference sequence).

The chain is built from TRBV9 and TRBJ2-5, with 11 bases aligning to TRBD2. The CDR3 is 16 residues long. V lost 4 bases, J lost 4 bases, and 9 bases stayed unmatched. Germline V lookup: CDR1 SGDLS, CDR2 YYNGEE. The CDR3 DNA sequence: TGTGCCAGCAGCCCCTCGGGACTAGCGGTGGGAGAGACCCAGTACTTC. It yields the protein CASSPSGLAVGETQYF.

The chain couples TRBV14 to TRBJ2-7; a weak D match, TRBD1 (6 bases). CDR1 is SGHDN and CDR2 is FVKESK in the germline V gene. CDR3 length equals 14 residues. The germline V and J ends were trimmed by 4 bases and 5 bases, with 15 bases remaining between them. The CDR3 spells CASSLRRQGNEQYF. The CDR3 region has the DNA TGTGCCAGCAGCCTGAGACGCCAGGGGAACGAGCAGTACTTC.

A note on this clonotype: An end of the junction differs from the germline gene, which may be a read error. The CDR3 DNA follows: TGTGCCCGGAGAGTCCCTGGAAATGGTGGCTACACCTTC. Translating it yields CARRVPGNGGYTF. This sequence joins TRBV30 and TRBJ1-2; D is undetermined. The CDR3 has 13 amino acids. The germline gives CDR1 GTSNPN, CDR2 SVGIG (reference sequence).

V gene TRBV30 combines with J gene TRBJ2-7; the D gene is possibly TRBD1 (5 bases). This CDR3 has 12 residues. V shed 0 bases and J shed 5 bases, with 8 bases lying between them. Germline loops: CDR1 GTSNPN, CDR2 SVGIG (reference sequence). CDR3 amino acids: CAWSVGPHEQYF. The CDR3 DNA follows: TGTGCCTGGAGTGTGGGGCCCCACGAGCAGTACTTC.

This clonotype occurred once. The CDR3 DNA is TGTGCCAGCAGTGCGATGACAGGGTTGTCACCCCTCCACTTT. This gives the protein CASSAMTGLSPLHF. V is TRBV25-1 and J is TRBJ1-6, with TRBD1 matching over 7 bases. Germline trimming cut 4 bases from V and 10 bases from J; bases unmatched to any gene: 7. The germline CDR1 and CDR2 sequences are MGHDK and SYGVNS. The CDR3 runs to 14 residues.

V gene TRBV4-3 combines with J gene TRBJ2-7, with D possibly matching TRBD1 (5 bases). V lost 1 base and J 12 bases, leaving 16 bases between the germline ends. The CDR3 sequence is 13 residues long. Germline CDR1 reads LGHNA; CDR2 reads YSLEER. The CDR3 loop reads CASSQVGAGRVYF. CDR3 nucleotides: TGCGCCAGCAGCCAAGTTGGGGCAGGTCGTGTGTACTTC.

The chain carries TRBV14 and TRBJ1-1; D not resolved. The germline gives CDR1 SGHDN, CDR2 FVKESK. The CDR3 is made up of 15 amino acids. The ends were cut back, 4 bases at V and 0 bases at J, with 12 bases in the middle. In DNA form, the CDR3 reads TGTGCCAGCAGCCTTCCAGGATTAATGAACACTGAAGCTTTCTTT. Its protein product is CASSLPGLMNTEAFF. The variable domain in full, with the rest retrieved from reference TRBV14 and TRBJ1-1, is EAGVTQFPSHSVIEKGQTVTLRCDPISGHDNLYWYRRVMGKEIKFLLHFVKESKQDESGMPNNRFLAERTGGTYSTLKVQPAELEDSGVYFCASSLPGLMNTEAFFGQGTRLTVV.

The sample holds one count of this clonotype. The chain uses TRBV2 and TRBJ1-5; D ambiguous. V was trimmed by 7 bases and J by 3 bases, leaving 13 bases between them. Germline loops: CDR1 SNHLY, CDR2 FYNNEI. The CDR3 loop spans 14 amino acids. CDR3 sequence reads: CASTIRGINQPQHF. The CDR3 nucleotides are TGTGCCAGCACGATACGCGGGATCAATCAGCCCCAGCATTTT.

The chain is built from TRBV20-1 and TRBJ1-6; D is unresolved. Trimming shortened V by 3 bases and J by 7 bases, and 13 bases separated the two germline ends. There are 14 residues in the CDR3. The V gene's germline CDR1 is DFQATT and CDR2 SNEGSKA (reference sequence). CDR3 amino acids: CSASVGSKNSPLHF. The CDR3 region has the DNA TGCAGTGCTAGCGTGGGTTCGAAGAATTCACCCCTCCACTTT.

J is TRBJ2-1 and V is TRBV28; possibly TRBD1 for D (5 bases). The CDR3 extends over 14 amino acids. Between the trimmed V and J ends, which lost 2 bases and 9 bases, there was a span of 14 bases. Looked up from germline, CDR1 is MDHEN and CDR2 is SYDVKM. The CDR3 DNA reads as TGTGCCAGCAGTTTACACAGGAATGCGATTGAGCAGTTCTTC. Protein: CASSLHRNAIEQFF.

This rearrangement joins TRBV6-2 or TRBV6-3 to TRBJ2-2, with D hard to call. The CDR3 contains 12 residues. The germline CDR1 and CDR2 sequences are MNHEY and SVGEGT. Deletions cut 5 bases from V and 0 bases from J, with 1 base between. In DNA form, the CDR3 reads TGTGCCAGCAGTACGAACACCGGGGAGCTGTTTTTT. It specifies CASSTNTGELFF.

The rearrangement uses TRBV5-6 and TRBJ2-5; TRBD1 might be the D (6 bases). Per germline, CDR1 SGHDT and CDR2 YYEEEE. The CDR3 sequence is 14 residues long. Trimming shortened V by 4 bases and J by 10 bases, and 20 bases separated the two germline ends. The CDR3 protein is CASSLWTAEGLQYF. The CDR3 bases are TGTGCCAGCAGCCTTTGGACAGCCGAGGGGCTCCAGTACTTC.

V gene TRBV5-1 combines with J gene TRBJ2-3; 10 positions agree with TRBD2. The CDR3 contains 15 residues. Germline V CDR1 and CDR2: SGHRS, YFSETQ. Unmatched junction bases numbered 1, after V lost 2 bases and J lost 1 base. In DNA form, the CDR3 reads TGCGCCAGCAGCTTTCTAGCGGGGGGCACAGATACGCAGTATTTT. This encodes CASSFLAGGTDTQYF.

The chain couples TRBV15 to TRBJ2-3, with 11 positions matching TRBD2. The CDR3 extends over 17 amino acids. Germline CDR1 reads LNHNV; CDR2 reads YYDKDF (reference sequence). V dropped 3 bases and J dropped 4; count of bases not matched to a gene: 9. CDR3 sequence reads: CATSSELAGAAADTQYF. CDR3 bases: TGTGCCACCAGCAGTGAACTAGCGGGGGCTGCGGCAGATACGCAGTATTTT.

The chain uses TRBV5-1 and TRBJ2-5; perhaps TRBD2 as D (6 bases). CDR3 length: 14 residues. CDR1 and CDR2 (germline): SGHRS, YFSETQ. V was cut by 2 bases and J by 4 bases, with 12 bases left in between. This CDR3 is CASSLEGLAETQYF. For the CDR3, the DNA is TGCGCCAGCAGCTTAGAGGGACTCGCAGAGACCCAGTACTTC.

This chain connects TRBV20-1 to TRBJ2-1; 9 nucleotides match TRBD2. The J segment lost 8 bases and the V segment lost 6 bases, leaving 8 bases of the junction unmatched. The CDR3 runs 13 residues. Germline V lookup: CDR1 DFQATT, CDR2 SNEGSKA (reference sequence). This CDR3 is CSASGTSFDEQFF. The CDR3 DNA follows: TGCAGTGCCTCCGGGACTAGCTTCGATGAGCAGTTCTTC.

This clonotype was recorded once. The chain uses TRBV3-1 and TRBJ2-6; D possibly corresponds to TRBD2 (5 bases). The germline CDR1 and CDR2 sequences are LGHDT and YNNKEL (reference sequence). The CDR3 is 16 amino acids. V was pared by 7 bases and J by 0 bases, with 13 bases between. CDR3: CASTKDFFSGANVLTF. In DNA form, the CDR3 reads TGTGCCAGCACCAAGGACTTTTTCTCTGGGGCCAACGTCCTGACTTTC.